The rows below give T cell receptor beta chains drawn from one sample of a study of blood T cell repertoires in COVID-19. TCRdb's copy holds only in-frame clones and misses some; the assay was immunoSEQ multiplex PCR. This sample has some 310,000 clones, with more than 75% found just once. The sequencing sample was made of peripheral blood. The receptors stem from a man aged 50 to 59 with active or convalescent COVID-19. CDR3s include the opening cysteine and the closing phenylalanine or tryptophan. Each record gives: V gene, J gene, clone size, D gene, CDR3 length, CDR3 DNA, CDR3 protein. A D gene is named only where the DNA matches it firmly. Part of the rows lack a size; the others show once, few, many or a class for expanded clones.

v_call: TRBV28
j_call: TRBJ1-5
clone_size: -
d_call: -
cdr3_length: 13
cdr3_nt: TGTGCCAGCAACGTGGGGGCCACGGAGCCCCAGCATTTT
cdr3_aa: CASNVGATEPQHF

v_call: TRBV28
j_call: TRBJ1-6
clone_size: -
d_call: TRBD1
cdr3_length: 14
cdr3_nt: TGTGCCATCCCCGGAGGGACAGCAAATTCACCCCTCCACTTT
cdr3_aa: CAIPGGTANSPLHF

v_call: TRBV7-9
j_call: TRBJ1-6
clone_size: -
d_call: -
cdr3_length: 15
cdr3_nt: TGTGCCAGCAGCTTGGGGAGAACGCCTAATTCACCCCTCCACTTT
cdr3_aa: CASSLGRTPNSPLHF

v_call: TRBV7-9
j_call: TRBJ2-3
clone_size: -
d_call: TRBD2
cdr3_length: 15
cdr3_nt: TGTGCCAGCAGCTCGACTAGCGGGAGTGCAGATACGCAGTATTTT
cdr3_aa: CASSSTSGSADTQYF

v_call: TRBV3-1/TRBV3-2
j_call: TRBJ1-4
clone_size: -
d_call: -
cdr3_length: 14
cdr3_nt: TGTGCCAGCAGCCCCGTGAGGGCGGGAGAAAAACTGTTTTTT
cdr3_aa: CASSPVRAGEKLFF

v_call: TRBV28
j_call: TRBJ2-5
clone_size: -
d_call: -
cdr3_length: 12
cdr3_nt: TGTGCCAGCAGTTTATTCGGGGGAACCCAGTACTTC
cdr3_aa: CASSLFGGTQYF

v_call: TRBV3-1/TRBV3-2
j_call: TRBJ2-7
clone_size: -
d_call: -
cdr3_length: 13
cdr3_nt: TGTGCCAGCAGCCAAGCCGTACCGGGGGAGCAGTACTTC
cdr3_aa: CASSQAVPGEQYF

v_call: TRBV5-1
j_call: TRBJ2-1
clone_size: -
d_call: -
cdr3_length: 14
cdr3_nt: TGCGCCAGCAGTGGCGGACAGCCCCTCAATGAGCAGTTCTTC
cdr3_aa: CASSGGQPLNEQFF

v_call: TRBV7-3
j_call: TRBJ2-3
clone_size: -
d_call: TRBD2
cdr3_length: 17
cdr3_nt: TGTGCCAGCAGCTCAACCGGGACTAGCGGGACCACAGATACGCAGTATTTT
cdr3_aa: CASSSTGTSGTTDTQYF

v_call: TRBV27
j_call: TRBJ2-7
clone_size: -
d_call: TRBD1
cdr3_length: 16
cdr3_nt: TGTGCCAGCAGTTTTAAGGTAAACAGGGGATCCTACGAGCAGTACTTC
cdr3_aa: CASSFKVNRGSYEQYF

v_call: TRBV3-1/TRBV3-2
j_call: TRBJ1-5
clone_size: -
d_call: -
cdr3_length: 13
cdr3_nt: TGTGCCACAGCCCGGGGTCCCGATCAGCCCCAGCATTTT
cdr3_aa: CATARGPDQPQHF

v_call: TRBV18
j_call: TRBJ2-7
clone_size: -
d_call: -
cdr3_length: 8
cdr3_nt: TGTGCCAGCCCTACGAATTACTTC
cdr3_aa: CASPTNYF

v_call: TRBV3-1/TRBV3-2
j_call: TRBJ2-3
clone_size: -
d_call: TRBD2
cdr3_length: 16
cdr3_nt: TGTGCCAGCAGCCTAAACCCCGGGGGGATCGCAGATACGCAGTATTTT
cdr3_aa: CASSLNPGGIADTQYF

v_call: TRBV24-1
j_call: TRBJ2-3
clone_size: -
d_call: -
cdr3_length: 15
cdr3_nt: TGTGCCACCAGTGAGGCAGGAACATTAGGAGATACGCAGTATTTT
cdr3_aa: CATSEAGTLGDTQYF

v_call: TRBV3-1/TRBV3-2
j_call: TRBJ1-2
clone_size: once
d_call: -
cdr3_length: 14
cdr3_nt: TGTGCCAGCAGCCAACTAGGAGGCTCCTATGGCTACACCTTC
cdr3_aa: CASSQLGGSYGYTF

v_call: TRBV27
j_call: TRBJ2-6
clone_size: -
d_call: -
cdr3_length: 15
cdr3_nt: TGTGCCAGCAGTGTGTGGACAGCTGGGGCCAACGTCCTGACTTTC
cdr3_aa: CASSVWTAGANVLTF

v_call: TRBV21-1
j_call: TRBJ2-7
clone_size: -
d_call: -
cdr3_length: 12
cdr3_nt: TGTGCCAGCCGGGGGTTTCACTACGAGCAGTACTTC
cdr3_aa: CASRGFHYEQYF

v_call: TRBV4-3
j_call: TRBJ1-1
clone_size: -
d_call: TRBD1
cdr3_length: 18
cdr3_nt: TGCGCCAGCAGCCAAGGGAACAGGGGGCGAGGAGTGAACACTGAAGCTTTCTTT
cdr3_aa: CASSQGNRGRGVNTEAFF

v_call: TRBV30
j_call: TRBJ2-6
clone_size: -
d_call: -
cdr3_length: 15
cdr3_nt: TGTGCCTGGAGCGGGGACAACTCTGGGGCCAACGTCCTGACTTTC
cdr3_aa: CAWSGDNSGANVLTF

v_call: TRBV2
j_call: TRBJ2-2
clone_size: -
d_call: TRBD1
cdr3_length: 15
cdr3_nt: TGTGCCAGCAGTGCACAGGGGGCCTGGACCGGGGAGCTGTTTTTT
cdr3_aa: CASSAQGAWTGELFF

v_call: TRBV27
j_call: TRBJ2-3
clone_size: -
d_call: TRBD1
cdr3_length: 15
cdr3_nt: TGTGCCAGCAGTCCCTATCAGGGGGACAAAGATACGCAGTATTTT
cdr3_aa: CASSPYQGDKDTQYF

v_call: TRBV2
j_call: TRBJ1-2
clone_size: -
d_call: -
cdr3_length: 14
cdr3_nt: TGTGCCAGCATAGCTACAAACGGGGGACATGGCTACACCTTC
cdr3_aa: CASIATNGGHGYTF

v_call: TRBV18
j_call: TRBJ1-2
clone_size: -
d_call: -
cdr3_length: 22
cdr3_nt: TGTGCCAGCTCACGATATGGGTTTCAGGGGTTAAGCTTCGTGGCCCCGCCTTATGGCTACACCTTC
cdr3_aa: CASSRYGFQGLSFVAPPYGYTF

v_call: TRBV6-2/TRBV6-3
j_call: TRBJ1-5
clone_size: -
d_call: TRBD1
cdr3_length: 16
cdr3_nt: TGTGCCAGCAGTTACGGTCAGGGGGTAAGCAATCAGCCCCAGCATTTT
cdr3_aa: CASSYGQGVSNQPQHF

v_call: TRBV7-2
j_call: TRBJ2-2
clone_size: few
d_call: -
cdr3_length: 12
cdr3_nt: TGTGCCAGCAGCACATACACCGGGGAGCTGTTTTTT
cdr3_aa: CASSTYTGELFF

v_call: TRBV28
j_call: TRBJ2-5
clone_size: -
d_call: TRBD1
cdr3_length: 17
cdr3_nt: TGTGCCAGCAGTCCTTCACCGGGACAGGACTTCCAAGAGACCCAGTACTTC
cdr3_aa: CASSPSPGQDFQETQYF

v_call: TRBV10-3
j_call: TRBJ2-7
clone_size: -
d_call: TRBD1
cdr3_length: 14
cdr3_nt: TGTGCCATCAGTGAGTCGGGGGACAGTTACGAGCAGTACTTC
cdr3_aa: CAISESGDSYEQYF

v_call: TRBV10-2
j_call: TRBJ2-5
clone_size: -
d_call: -
cdr3_length: 14
cdr3_nt: TGCGCCAGCAGTGAGTCGGGCAGACAAGAGACCCAGTACTTC
cdr3_aa: CASSESGRQETQYF

v_call: TRBV3-1/TRBV3-2
j_call: TRBJ1-2
clone_size: -
d_call: TRBD1
cdr3_length: 16
cdr3_nt: TGTGCCAGCAGCCAAGAGTTACAGGGGGCGTATTATGGCTACACCTTC
cdr3_aa: CASSQELQGAYYGYTF

v_call: TRBV7-8
j_call: TRBJ1-3
clone_size: -
d_call: -
cdr3_length: 17
cdr3_nt: TGTGCCAGCAGCTTATGGGGGCTCGGGTACTCTGGAAACACCATATATTTT
cdr3_aa: CASSLWGLGYSGNTIYF

v_call: TRBV18
j_call: TRBJ1-2
clone_size: -
d_call: TRBD1
cdr3_length: 16
cdr3_nt: TGTGCCAGCTCACCCTCCCGACAGGGGGCGCAAGATGGCTACACCTTC
cdr3_aa: CASSPSRQGAQDGYTF

v_call: TRBV9
j_call: TRBJ1-1
clone_size: -
d_call: -
cdr3_length: 13
cdr3_nt: TGTGCCAGCAGCCCAGGTGGGAACACTGAAGCTTTCTTT
cdr3_aa: CASSPGGNTEAFF

v_call: TRBV6-5
j_call: TRBJ1-1
clone_size: -
d_call: -
cdr3_length: 12
cdr3_nt: TGTGCCAGCAGTCTGACAGGCACTGAAGCTTTCTTT
cdr3_aa: CASSLTGTEAFF

v_call: TRBV11-2
j_call: TRBJ2-5
clone_size: once
d_call: TRBD2
cdr3_length: 14
cdr3_nt: TGTGCCAGCAGCGCTAGCGGGGGGGTGGAGACCCAGTACTTC
cdr3_aa: CASSASGGVETQYF

v_call: TRBV5-6
j_call: TRBJ2-1
clone_size: -
d_call: -
cdr3_length: 16
cdr3_nt: TGTGCCAGCATCAGATTCCGGGAGAACTCCTACAATGAGCAGTTCTTC
cdr3_aa: CASIRFRENSYNEQFF